The source of this T cell receptor beta chain is a study of response to subunit inactivated influenza vaccine (dated by TCRdb to 2016 to 2019). Regarding the study in general: Deep quantitative T cell receptor repertoire profiling was used in the study to track responses to a trivalent subunit inactivated influenza vaccine.

Library preparation was by RT-PCR. The sample was run on an Illumina HiSeq 2500. TCRdb itself trimmed the public reads at Q25 with fastp, ran MiXCR and retained productive beta chains. Each entry merges the rows of one CDR3 protein and shows their most common DNA and genes. This sample is represented by hundreds of thousands of distinct CDR3 sequences; 10% to 15% of them were singletons. The ten largest clones represent 10% to 13% of the sample. Concerning this clonotype itself: This clone's antigen is unknown. Qualities for individual bases were not recorded, and no much larger clone is one base off.

Study-wide conclusions, independent of this receptor: According to the authors, only a limited number of new T cells may be recruited by each seasonal influenza vaccination.

The germline V gene encodes CDR1 MNHEY and CDR2 SMNVEV (reference sequence). The CDR3 runs 15 residues from the cysteine to the phenylalanine. Left in the record is the CDR3 DNA by itself, 45 bases read in frame from the first base. V loses 3 bases, J loses 5 bases, and the germline ends lie 13 bases apart. The source of this sequence is a man aged 50 to 59 who received an inactivated influenza vaccine. Donor details come from another sample of the same person, matched by shared clones. The V gene is TRBV27 and the J gene is TRBJ2-2, with the D gene call left open. The sample here was PBMCs from blood, taken on the day of vaccination. The nucleotides are TGTGCCAGCAGTTTTAATGGGGTTGGGACCGGGGAGCTGTTTTTT. This is translated as CASSFNGVGTGELFF.